This T cell receptor beta chain was identified during a study of graft-versus-host responses after intestinal transplantation. Overall study findings and caveats: Peak circulating GvH clone levels tracked with early post-transplant HvG declines. Within allografts, high graft-versus-host to host-versus-graft clonal ratios were seen among patients with graft-donor T cell macrochimerism.

Concerning this clone: Its target is not known.

Sequencing used immunoSEQ multiplex PCR; TCRdb keeps in-frame clones, though not all of them. The sample has tens of thousands of clones, roughly 90% seen once. The CDR3 has 13 amino acids. CDR1 is MNHEY and CDR2 is SMNVEV in the germline V gene (reference sequence). V lost 2 bases and J lost 13, with 16 bases in between. The V call is TRBV27, the J call TRBJ2-3; D may be TRBD2 (5 bases). The sample consisted of unstimulated CD4+ T cells sorted from spleen or lymph node cells, taken before intestinal transplant. This TCR derives from a human donor who received an intestinal transplant. The CDR3 region is CASSLEERGRKYF. Here the CDR3 DNA reads TGTGCCAGCAGTTTAGAGGAGAGAGGGAGAAAGTATTTT.